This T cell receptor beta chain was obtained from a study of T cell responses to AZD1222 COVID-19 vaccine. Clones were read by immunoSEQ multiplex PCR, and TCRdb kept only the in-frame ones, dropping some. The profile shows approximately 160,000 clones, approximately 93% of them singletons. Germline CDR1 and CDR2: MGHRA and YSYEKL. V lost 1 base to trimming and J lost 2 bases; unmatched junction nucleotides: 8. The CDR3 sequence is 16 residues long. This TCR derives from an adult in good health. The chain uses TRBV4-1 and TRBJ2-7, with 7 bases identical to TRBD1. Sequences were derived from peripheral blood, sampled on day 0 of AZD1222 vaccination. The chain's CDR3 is CASSQVGTADPYEQYF. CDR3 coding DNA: TGCGCCAGCAGCCAAGTGGGGACAGCGGACCCCTACGAGCAGTACTTC.